This T cell receptor beta chain was sequenced for a study of cytomegalovirus exposure and HLA in healthy donors. General study points: Being indistinguishable, some V segments were excluded, TRBV6-2 and TRBV6-3 among them. TCR beta V- and J-gene trimming, according to a later analysis, was linked to a missense DCLRE1C variant. Most CMV-associated TCR beta chains were later found to appear HLA-restricted.

Comments on this clone: Its antigen is undetermined.

Deletions cut 2 bases from V and 3 bases from J, with 14 bases between. In germline, CDR1 is ENHRY, CDR2 SYGVKD. This CDR3 is 16 amino acids long. In the PCR, 60 Vbeta and 13 Jbeta primers were used. Produced via immunoSEQ multiplex PCR; TCRdb's table is partial and in-frame only. The sample yields approximately 200,000 clones, 75% to 85% seen once. The clonotype originates from a woman between 50 and 59 years old in good health and CMV-seronegative. Material: PBMCs. This chain connects TRBV10-3 to TRBJ1-5; a possible D gene is TRBD1 (6 bases). Written as DNA, the CDR3 is TGTGCCATCAGTGAGGGGGGACACTCTCTCAATCAGCCCCAGCATTTT. This sequence encodes CAISEGGHSLNQPQHF.